This T cell receptor beta chain stems from a study of shared clonotypes between healthy human individuals. Measured with immunoSEQ multiplex PCR; TCRdb has only the in-frame clones, and not every one. Here the sample spans approximately 1,000,000 clones, more than 75% being singletons. This CDR3 has 15 amino acids. Trimming pared 4 bases from V and 4 bases from J, leaving 17 bases between. The germline CDR1 and CDR2 sequences are SGHDT and YYEEEE. Sequences were obtained from memory CD4+ T cells from PBMCs. The subset: CD45RA-negative fraction. The V gene is TRBV5-6, the J gene TRBJ1-2; perhaps TRBD1 as D (6 bases). This TCR was sampled from a man aged 18 to 29 in good health. Some clones in this sample may be carry-over from other donors' samples. Written as DNA, the CDR3 is TGTGCCAGCAGCCTTTTCACAGGGCAATTCTATGGCTACACCTTC. This gives the protein CASSLFTGQFYGYTF. Full variable domain (missing parts from reference TRBV5-6 and TRBJ1-2): DAGVTQSPTHLIKTRGQQVTLRCSPKSGHDTVSWYQQALGQGPQFIFQYYEEEERQRGNFPDRFSGHQFPNYSSELNVNALLLGDSALYLCASSLFTGQFYGYTFGSGTRLTVV.